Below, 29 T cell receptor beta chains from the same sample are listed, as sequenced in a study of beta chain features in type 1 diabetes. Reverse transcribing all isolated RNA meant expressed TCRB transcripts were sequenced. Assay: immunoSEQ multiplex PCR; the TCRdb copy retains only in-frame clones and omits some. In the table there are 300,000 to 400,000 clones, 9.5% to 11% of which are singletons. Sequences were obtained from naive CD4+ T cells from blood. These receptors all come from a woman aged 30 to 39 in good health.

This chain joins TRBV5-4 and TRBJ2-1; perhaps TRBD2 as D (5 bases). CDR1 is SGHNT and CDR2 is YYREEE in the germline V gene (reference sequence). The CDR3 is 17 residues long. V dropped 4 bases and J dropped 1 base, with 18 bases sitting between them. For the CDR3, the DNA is TGTGCCAGCAGCCCCACGGGTGGGAGTTCTTCCTACAATGAGCAGTTCTTC. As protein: CASSPTGGSSSYNEQFF.

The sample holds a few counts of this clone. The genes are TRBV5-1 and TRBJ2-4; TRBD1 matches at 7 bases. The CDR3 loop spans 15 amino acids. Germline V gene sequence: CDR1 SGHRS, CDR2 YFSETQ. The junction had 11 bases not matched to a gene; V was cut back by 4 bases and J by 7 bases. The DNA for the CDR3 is TGCGCCAGCAGCACCGCCACGACAGGGACCAACATTCAGTACTTC. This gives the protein CASSTATTGTNIQYF.

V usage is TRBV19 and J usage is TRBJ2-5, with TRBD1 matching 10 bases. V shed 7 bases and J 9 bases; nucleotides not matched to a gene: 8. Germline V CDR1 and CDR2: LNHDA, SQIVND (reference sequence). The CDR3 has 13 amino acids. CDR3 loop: CASTTSGTGAQYF. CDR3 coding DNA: TGTGCCAGTACCACCTCCGGGACAGGGGCCCAGTACTTC.

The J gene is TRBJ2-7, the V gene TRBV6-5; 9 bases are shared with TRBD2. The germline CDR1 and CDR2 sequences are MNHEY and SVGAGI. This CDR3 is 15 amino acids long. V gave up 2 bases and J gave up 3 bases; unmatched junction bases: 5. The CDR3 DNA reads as TGTGCCAGCAGTTACGCGGGAGGGGGATTCTACGAGCAGTACTTC. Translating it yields CASSYAGGGFYEQYF.

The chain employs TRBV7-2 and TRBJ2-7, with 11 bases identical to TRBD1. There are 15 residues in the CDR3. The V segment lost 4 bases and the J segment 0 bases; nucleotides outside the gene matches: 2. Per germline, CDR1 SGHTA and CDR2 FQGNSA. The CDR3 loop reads CASSSGTGGSYEQYF. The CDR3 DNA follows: TGTGCCAGCAGCTCGGGGACAGGGGGCTCCTACGAGCAGTACTTC.

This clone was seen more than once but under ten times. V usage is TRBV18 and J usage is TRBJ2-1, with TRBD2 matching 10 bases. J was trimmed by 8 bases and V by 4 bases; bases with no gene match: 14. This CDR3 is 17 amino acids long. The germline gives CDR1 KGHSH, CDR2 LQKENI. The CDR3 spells CASSRSPPAGGGDEQFF. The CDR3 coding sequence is TGTGCCAGCTCACGTTCCCCCCCAGCGGGAGGGGGAGATGAGCAGTTCTTC. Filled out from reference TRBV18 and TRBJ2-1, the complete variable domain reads NAGVMQNPRHLVRRRGQEARLRCSPMKGHSHVYWYRQLPEEGLKFMVYLQKENIIDESGMPKERFSAEFPKEGPSILRIQQVVRGDSAAYFCASSRSPPAGGGDEQFFGPGTRLTVL.

The CDR3: CAWNGQGGDYGYTF. CDR3 coding DNA: TGTGCCTGGAACGGCCAAGGAGGCGACTATGGCTACACCTTC. The V and J genes are TRBV30 and TRBJ1-2; D ambiguous. The CDR3 length is 14 residues. From germline, CDR1 is GTSNPN and CDR2 SVGIG (reference sequence). V gave up 4 bases and J gave up 3 bases, with 15 bases separating them.

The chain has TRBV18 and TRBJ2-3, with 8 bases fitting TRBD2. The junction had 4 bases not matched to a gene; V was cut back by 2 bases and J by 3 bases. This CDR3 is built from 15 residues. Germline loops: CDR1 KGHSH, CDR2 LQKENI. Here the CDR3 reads CASSPMSGSTDTQYF. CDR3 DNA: TGTGCCAGCTCACCAATGAGCGGGAGTACAGATACGCAGTATTTT.

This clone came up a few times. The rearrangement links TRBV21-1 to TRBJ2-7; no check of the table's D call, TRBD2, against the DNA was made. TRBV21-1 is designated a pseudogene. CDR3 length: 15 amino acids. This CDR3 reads CASTRGLAETYEQYF. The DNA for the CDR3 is TGTGCCAGCACCCGGGGACTAGCGGAGACCTACGAGCAGTACTTC.

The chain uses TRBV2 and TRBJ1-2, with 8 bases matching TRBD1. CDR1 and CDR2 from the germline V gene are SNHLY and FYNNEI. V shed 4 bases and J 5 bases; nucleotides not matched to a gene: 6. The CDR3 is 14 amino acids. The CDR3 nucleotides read TGTGCCAGCAGTGTCGAACAGGGGGGATATGGCTACACCTTC. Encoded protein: CASSVEQGGYGYTF.

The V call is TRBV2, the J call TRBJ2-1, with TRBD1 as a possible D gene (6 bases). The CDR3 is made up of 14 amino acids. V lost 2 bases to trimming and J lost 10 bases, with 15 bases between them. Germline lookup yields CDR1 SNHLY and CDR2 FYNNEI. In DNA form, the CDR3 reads TGTGCCAGCAGTGAAAGGGCAGGGGTCTCCGAGCAGTTCTTC. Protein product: CASSERAGVSEQFF. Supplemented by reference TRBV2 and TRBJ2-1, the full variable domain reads EPEVTQTPSHQVTQMGQEVILRCVPISNHLYFYWYRQILGQKVEFLVSFYNNEISEKSEIFDDQFSVERPDGSNFTLKIRSTKLEDSAMYFCASSERAGVSEQFFGPGTRLTVL.

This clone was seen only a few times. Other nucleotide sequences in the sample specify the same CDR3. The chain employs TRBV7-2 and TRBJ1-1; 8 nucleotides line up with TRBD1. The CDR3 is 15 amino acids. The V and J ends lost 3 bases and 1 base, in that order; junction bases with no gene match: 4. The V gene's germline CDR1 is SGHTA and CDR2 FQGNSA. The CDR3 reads CASSLGGTGNTEAFF. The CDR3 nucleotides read TGTGCCAGCAGCTTGGGAGGGACAGGGAACACTGAAGCTTTCTTT.

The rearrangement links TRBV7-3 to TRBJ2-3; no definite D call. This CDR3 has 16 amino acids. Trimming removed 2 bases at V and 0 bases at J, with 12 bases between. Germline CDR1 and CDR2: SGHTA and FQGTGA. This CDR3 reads CASSLFGQASTDTQYF. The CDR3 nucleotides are TGTGCCAGCAGCTTATTCGGCCAGGCTAGCACAGATACGCAGTATTTT.

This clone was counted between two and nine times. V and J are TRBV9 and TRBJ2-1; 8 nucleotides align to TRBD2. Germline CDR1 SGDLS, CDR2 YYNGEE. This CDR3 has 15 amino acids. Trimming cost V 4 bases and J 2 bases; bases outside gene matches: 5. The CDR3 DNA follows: TGTGCCAGCAGCCTTAGCGGGATGCCCTACAATGAGCAGTTCTTC. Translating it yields CASSLSGMPYNEQFF.

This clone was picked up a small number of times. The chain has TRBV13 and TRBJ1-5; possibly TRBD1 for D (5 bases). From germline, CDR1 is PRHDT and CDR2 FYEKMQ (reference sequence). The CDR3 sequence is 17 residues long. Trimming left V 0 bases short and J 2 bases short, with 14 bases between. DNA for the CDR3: TGTGCCAGCAGCTTAGGGGGGGGACGGCGGGGCAATCAGCCCCAGCATTTT. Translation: CASSLGGGRRGNQPQHF.

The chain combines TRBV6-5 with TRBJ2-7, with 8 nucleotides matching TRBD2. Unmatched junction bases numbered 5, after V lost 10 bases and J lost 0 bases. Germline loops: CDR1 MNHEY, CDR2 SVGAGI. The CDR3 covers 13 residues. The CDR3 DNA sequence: TGTGCCACCTTAAGCGGGAGCTCCTACGAGCAGTACTTC. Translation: CATLSGSSYEQYF.

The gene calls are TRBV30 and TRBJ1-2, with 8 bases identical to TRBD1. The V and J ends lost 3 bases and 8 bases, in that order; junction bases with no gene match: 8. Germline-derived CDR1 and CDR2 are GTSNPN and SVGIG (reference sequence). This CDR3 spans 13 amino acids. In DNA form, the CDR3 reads TGTGCCTGGAGCGGACAGGGCATTACGGGCTACACCTTC. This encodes CAWSGQGITGYTF. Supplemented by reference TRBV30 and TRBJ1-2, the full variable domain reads SQTIHQWPATLVQPVGSPLSLECTVEGTSNPNLYWYRQAAGRGLQLLFYSVGIGQISSEVPQNLSASRPQDRQFILSSKKLLLSDSGFYLCAWSGQGITGYTFGSGTRLTVV.

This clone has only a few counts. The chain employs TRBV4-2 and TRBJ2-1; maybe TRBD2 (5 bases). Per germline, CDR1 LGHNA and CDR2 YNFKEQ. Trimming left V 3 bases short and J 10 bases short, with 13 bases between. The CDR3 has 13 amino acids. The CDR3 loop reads CASSHNDRGEQFF. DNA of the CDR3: TGTGCCAGCAGCCACAACGATAGAGGGGAGCAGTTCTTC.

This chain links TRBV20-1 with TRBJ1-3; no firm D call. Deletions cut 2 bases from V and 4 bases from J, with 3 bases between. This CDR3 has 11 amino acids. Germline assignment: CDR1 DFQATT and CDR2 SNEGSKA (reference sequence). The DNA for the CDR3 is TGCAGTGCTAGACAGGGAAACACCATATATTTT. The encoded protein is CSARQGNTIYF.

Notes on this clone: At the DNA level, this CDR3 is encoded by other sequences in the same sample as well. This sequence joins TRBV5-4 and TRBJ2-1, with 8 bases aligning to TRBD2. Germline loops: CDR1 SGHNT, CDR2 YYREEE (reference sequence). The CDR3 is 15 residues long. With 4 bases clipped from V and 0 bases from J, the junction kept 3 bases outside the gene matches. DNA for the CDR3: TGTGCCAGCAGCCCCACTAGCGGCTCCTACAATGAGCAGTTCTTC. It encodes CASSPTSGSYNEQFF. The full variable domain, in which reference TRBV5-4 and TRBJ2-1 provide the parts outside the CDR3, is ETGVTQSPTHLIKTRGQQVTLRCSSQSGHNTVSWYQQALGQGPQFIFQYYREEENGRGNFPPRFSGLQFPNYSSELNVNALELDDSALYLCASSPTSGSYNEQFFGPGTRLTVL.

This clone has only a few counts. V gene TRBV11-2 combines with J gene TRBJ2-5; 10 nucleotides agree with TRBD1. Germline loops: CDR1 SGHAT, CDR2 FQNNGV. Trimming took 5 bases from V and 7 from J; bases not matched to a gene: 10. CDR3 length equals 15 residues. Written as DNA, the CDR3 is TGTGCCAGCAGCAACTTATTTGGACAGGGGGGGACCCAGTACTTC. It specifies CASSNLFGQGGTQYF.

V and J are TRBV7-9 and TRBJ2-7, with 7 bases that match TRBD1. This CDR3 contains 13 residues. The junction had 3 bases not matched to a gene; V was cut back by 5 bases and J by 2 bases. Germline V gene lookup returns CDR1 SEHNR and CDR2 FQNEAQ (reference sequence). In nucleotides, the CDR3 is TGTGCCAGCAGCCGACAGGGAACCTACGAGCAGTACTTC. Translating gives CASSRQGTYEQYF.

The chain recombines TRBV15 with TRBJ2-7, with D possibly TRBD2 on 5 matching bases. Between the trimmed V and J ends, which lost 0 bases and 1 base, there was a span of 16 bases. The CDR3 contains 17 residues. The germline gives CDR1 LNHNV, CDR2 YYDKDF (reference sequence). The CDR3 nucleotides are TGTGCCACCAGCAGAGAACGAACTAGTATAAGTTCCTACGAGCAGTACTTC. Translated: CATSRERTSISSYEQYF.

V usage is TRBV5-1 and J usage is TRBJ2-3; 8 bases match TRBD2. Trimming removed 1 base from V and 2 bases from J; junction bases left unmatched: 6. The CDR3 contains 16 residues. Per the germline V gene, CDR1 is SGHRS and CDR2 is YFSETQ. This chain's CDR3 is CASSLKGGGTTDTQYF. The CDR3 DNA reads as TGCGCCAGCAGCTTGAAAGGCGGGGGGACCACAGATACGCAGTATTTT.

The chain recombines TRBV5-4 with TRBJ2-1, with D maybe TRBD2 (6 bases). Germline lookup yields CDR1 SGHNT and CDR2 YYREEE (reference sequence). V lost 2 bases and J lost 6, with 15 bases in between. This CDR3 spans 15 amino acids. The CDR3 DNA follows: TGTGCCAGCAGCTTACTAGCCCTCGCTTCCAATGAGCAGTTCTTC. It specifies CASSLLALASNEQFF.

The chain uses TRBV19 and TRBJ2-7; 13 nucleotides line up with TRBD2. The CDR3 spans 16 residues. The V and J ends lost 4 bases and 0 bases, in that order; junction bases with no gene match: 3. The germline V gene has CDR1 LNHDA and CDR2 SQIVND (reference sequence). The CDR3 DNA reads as TGTGCCAGTAGTAGGGGACTAGCGGGAACCTCCTACGAGCAGTACTTC. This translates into CASSRGLAGTSYEQYF.

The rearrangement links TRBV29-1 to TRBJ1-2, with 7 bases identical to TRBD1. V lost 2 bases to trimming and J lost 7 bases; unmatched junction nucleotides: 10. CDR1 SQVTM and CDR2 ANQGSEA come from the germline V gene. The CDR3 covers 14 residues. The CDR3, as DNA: TGCAGCGTTGAAAGGACAGGCTCCGAGGGTGGCTACACCTTC. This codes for CSVERTGSEGGYTF.

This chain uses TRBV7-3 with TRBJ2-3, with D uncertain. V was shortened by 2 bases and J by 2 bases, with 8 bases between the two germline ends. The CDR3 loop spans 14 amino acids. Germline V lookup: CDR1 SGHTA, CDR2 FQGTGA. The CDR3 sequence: CASSLGGFTDTQYF. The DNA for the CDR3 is TGTGCCAGCAGCTTAGGCGGATTCACAGATACGCAGTATTTT.

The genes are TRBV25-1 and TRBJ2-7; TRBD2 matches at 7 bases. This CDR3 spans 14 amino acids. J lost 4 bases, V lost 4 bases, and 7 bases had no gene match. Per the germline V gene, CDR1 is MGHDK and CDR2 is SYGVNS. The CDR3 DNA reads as TGTGCCAGCAGTGTTTGGGAGGGCCAATACGAGCAGTACTTC. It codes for CASSVWEGQYEQYF.